These T cell receptor beta chains were read from a single sample in a study of beta chain features in type 1 diabetes. Measured with immunoSEQ multiplex PCR; TCRdb has only the in-frame clones, and not every one. The sample yields over 500,000 clones, 15% seen once. The source material was naive CD4+ T cells from blood. The receptors here all came from a man aged 18 to 30 in good health. Both conserved end residues are part of each CDR3. The D gene is left open where the match is weak. Clone sizes are given selectively: once, few, many, or a class where the clone is expanded.

CDR3 DNA,CDR3 protein,V gene,clone size,D gene,J gene
TGTGCCAGCAGGACAGGGGCTGGGACTAATGAAAAACTGTTTTTT,CASRTGAGTNEKLFF,TRBV28,few,TRBD1,TRBJ1-4
TGTGCCAGCAGTTTAAGTGGGGGAAAGCCTGAAGCTTTCTTT,CASSLSGGKPEAFF,TRBV28,NA,NA,TRBJ1-1
TGTGCCAGCAGCCCTTTCGACAGGGTTGCCAGAAAACTGTTTTTT,CASSPFDRVARKLFF,TRBV11-2,once,TRBD1,TRBJ1-4
TGTGCCAGCAGTCTATCCTACGAGCAGTACTTC,CASSLSYEQYF,TRBV27,NA,NA,TRBJ2-7
TGTGCCAGCAGCTTAGAAAAGCGGGCGTTCTTC,CASSLEKRAFF,TRBV7-2,few,NA,TRBJ2-1
TGTGCTAGTGGTATTATGTCAGGGGGCTATAATTCACCCCTCCACTTT,CASGIMSGGYNSPLHF,TRBV12-5,few,TRBD1,TRBJ1-6
TGTGCCAGCTCCCAGACCGTGTACCAAGAGACCCAGTACTTC,CASSQTVYQETQYF,TRBV18,NA,NA,TRBJ2-5
TGTGCCAGTAGTAGGGGAGGGGGTCTGCCCCAGCATTTT,CASSRGGGLPQHF,TRBV19,NA,NA,TRBJ1-5
TGTGCCAGCAGCTTGGCAGGTGCCGGGGAGACCCAGTACTTC,CASSLAGAGETQYF,TRBV5-4,few,NA,TRBJ2-5
TGTGCCACCAGCTGGGACAGGGGGCGAGTTCAGCCCCAGCATTTT,CATSWDRGRVQPQHF,TRBV15,few,TRBD1,TRBJ1-5
TGTGCCAGCACCGAAGGGTTCTATAATTCACCCCTCCACTTT,CASTEGFYNSPLHF,TRBV6-6,few,NA,TRBJ1-6